Below are 9 T cell receptor beta chains sequenced from a single sample in a study of T cells in Graves' hyperthyroidism and ophthalmopathy. TCR beta CDR3 regions were amplified from RNA transcripts. The primer set for the first-round RT-PCR of the TCR CDR3 was HTBI. TCRdb re-derived calls from the multiplex PCR reads in MiXCR, one entry per CDR3 protein. The profile shows approximately 530,000 distinct CDR3 sequences, 15% to 20% of them singletons. Sequencing input: blood. These receptors all come from a middle-aged man with Graves' ophthalmopathy.

The V gene is TRBV5-1, the J gene TRBJ2-6, with D perhaps matching TRBD1 or TRBD2 (7 bases each). Deletions cut 5 bases from V and 0 bases from J, with 18 bases between. The germline V gene has CDR1 SGHRS and CDR2 YFSETQ. The CDR3 is made up of 18 amino acids. The CDR3 sequence is CASSFFRGGISGANVLTF. CDR3 coding DNA: TGCGCCAGCAGTTTTTTCAGGGGGGGAATCTCTGGGGCCAACGTCCTGACTTTC.

The chain couples TRBV30 to TRBJ1-5; possible D gene TRBD1, 6 bases. The CDR3 loop spans 15 amino acids. Trimming removed 0 bases at V and 3 bases at J, with 12 bases between. Germline V CDR1 and CDR2: GTSNPN, SVGIG (reference sequence). This chain's CDR3 is CAWSVRAGVNQPQHF. The DNA of the CDR3 is TGTGCCTGGAGTGTCCGGGCAGGGGTCAATCAGCCCCAGCATTTT.

This clonotype was found a few times. The chain has TRBV7-2 and TRBJ2-7; 8 positions match TRBD2. V was pared by 1 base and J by 5 bases, with 10 bases of the junction left unmatched. Germline V gene data show CDR1 as SGHTA and CDR2 as FQGNSA. This CDR3 is 16 amino acids long. The CDR3 loop reads CASSLVWVAGKNEQYF. The CDR3 DNA follows: TGTGCCAGCAGCTTAGTATGGGTAGCGGGAAAGAACGAGCAGTACTTC.

This clonotype has just a few counts. The chain employs TRBV2 and TRBJ1-3; unclear D gene. This CDR3 contains 13 residues. From germline, CDR1 is SNHLY and CDR2 FYNNEI. V gave up 6 bases and J gave up 4 bases, with 10 bases separating them. The CDR3 loop is CASRVEAGNTIYF. DNA of the CDR3: TGTGCCAGCAGAGTCGAGGCCGGAAACACCATATATTTT.

This clonotype was picked up a small number of times. V gene TRBV11-3 combines with J gene TRBJ2-3, with TRBD2 as a possible D gene (6 bases). CDR3 size: 15 residues. In germline, CDR1 is SGHNT, CDR2 YENEEA. Trimming removed 3 bases at V and 0 bases at J, with 10 bases between. The CDR3, as DNA: TGTGCCAGCAGCTTTGGGACTGCAAGCACAGATACGCAGTATTTT. Translating it yields CASSFGTASTDTQYF.

The table lists this clonotype with a few counts. The rearrangement joins TRBV4-2 to TRBJ2-1; 8 bases are shared with TRBD2. Germline V gives CDR1 LGHNA, CDR2 YNFKEQ. The CDR3 loop spans 15 amino acids. V was clipped by 0 bases and J by 10 bases; unmatched bases: 8. CDR3 loop: CASSQDDFGGGEQFF. The CDR3 region has the DNA TGTGCCAGCAGCCAAGATGACTTCGGGGGGGGCGAGCAGTTCTTC.

This clonotype was recorded at least ten times. This rearrangement joins TRBV6-1 to TRBJ2-7; 8 bases map to TRBD1. CDR3 length: 15 residues. Trimming took 7 bases from V and 0 from J; bases not matched to a gene: 8. Germline lookup yields CDR1 MNHNS and CDR2 SASEGT. The CDR3 DNA sequence: TGTGCCAGCACCCCGACAGGGGCGAGCTCCTACGAGCAGTACTTC. Encoded protein: CASTPTGASSYEQYF.

The chain combines TRBV6-5 with TRBJ2-3; D may be TRBD1 (6 bases). The CDR3 loop spans 16 amino acids. The germline V gene has CDR1 MNHEY and CDR2 SVGAGI. Trimming stripped 8 bases from V and 4 bases from J, with 22 bases between. The CDR3 reads CASVSHRVGLPDTQYF. The CDR3 bases are TGTGCCAGCGTTTCACACAGGGTGGGGTTGCCAGATACGCAGTATTTT.

Ten or more counts support this clonotype. The V gene is TRBV18, the J gene TRBJ1-1; D not certain. Germline assignment: CDR1 KGHSH and CDR2 LQKENI. This CDR3 contains 14 residues. V gave up 1 base and J gave up 1 base, with 7 bases separating them. The CDR3 reads CASSPQGPNTEAFF. The CDR3 nucleotides are TGTGCCAGCTCACCACAGGGCCCGAACACTGAAGCTTTCTTT.